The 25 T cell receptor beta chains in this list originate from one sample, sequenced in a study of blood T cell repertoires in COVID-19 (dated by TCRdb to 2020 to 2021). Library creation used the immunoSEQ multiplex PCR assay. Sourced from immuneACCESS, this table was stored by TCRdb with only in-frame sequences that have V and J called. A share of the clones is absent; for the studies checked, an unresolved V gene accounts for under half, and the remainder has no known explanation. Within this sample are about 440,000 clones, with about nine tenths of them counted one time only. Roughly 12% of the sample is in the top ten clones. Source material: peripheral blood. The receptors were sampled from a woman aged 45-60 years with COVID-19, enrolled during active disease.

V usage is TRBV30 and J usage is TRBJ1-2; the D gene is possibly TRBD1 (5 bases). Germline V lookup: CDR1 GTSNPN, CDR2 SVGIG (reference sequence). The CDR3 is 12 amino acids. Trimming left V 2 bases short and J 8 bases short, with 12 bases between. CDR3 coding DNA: TGTGCCTGGAGTCAATCCAGGGAAGGCTACACCTTC. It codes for CAWSQSREGYTF. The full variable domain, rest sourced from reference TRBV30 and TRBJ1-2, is SQTIHQWPATLVQPVGSPLSLECTVEGTSNPNLYWYRQAAGRGLQLLFYSVGIGQISSEVPQNLSASRPQDRQFILSSKKLLLSDSGFYLCAWSQSREGYTFGSGTRLTVV.

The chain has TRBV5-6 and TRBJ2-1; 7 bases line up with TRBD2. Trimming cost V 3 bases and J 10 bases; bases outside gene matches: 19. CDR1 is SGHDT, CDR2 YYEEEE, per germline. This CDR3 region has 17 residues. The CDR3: CASSSYLSGGGPREQFF. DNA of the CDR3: TGTGCCAGCAGCTCCTATTTATCAGGCGGGGGACCAAGGGAGCAGTTCTTC.

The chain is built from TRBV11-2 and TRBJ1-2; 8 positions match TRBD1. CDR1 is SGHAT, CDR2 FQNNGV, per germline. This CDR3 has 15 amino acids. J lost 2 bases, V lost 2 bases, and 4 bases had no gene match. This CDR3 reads CASSLYTGGNYGYTF. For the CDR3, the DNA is TGTGCCAGCAGCTTATATACAGGGGGGAACTATGGCTACACCTTC.

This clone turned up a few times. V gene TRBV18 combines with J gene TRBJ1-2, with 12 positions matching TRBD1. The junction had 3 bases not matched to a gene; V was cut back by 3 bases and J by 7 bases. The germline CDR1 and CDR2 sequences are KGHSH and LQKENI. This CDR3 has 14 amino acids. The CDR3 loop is CASSPGQGAGGYTF. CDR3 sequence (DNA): TGTGCCAGCTCACCGGGACAGGGGGCAGGTGGCTACACCTTC.

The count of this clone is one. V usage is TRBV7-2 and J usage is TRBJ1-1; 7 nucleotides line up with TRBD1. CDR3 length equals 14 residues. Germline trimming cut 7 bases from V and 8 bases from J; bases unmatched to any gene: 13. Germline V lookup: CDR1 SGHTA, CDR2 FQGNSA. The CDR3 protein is CASKRDRAALEAFF. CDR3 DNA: TGTGCCAGCAAACGGGACAGAGCCGCCCTGGAAGCTTTCTTT.

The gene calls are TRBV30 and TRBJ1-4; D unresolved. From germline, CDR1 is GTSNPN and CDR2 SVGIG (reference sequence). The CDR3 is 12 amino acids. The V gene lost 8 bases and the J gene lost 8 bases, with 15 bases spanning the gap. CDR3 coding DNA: TGTGCCGGATTTGACACGCAAGAAAAACTGTTTTTT. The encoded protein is CAGFDTQEKLFF.

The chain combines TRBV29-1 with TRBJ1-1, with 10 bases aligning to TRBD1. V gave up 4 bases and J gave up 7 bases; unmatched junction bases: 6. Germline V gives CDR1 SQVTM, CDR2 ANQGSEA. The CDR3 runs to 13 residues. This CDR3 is CSVAPDRGDEAFF. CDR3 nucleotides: TGCAGCGTTGCCCCGGACAGGGGGGATGAAGCTTTCTTT.

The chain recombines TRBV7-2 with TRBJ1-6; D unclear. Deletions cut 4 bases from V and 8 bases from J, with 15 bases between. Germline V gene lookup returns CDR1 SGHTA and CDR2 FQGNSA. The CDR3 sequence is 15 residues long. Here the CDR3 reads CASSSSNSGYSPLHF. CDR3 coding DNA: TGTGCCAGCAGCTCCTCTAATTCGGGGTATTCACCCCTCCACTTT.

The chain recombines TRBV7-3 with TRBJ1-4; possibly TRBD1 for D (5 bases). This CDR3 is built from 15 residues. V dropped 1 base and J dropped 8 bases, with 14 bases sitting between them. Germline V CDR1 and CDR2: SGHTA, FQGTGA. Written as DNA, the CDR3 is TGTGCCAGCAGCTTAATGGGAGGGGTCGGGGAAAAACTGTTTTTT. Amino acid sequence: CASSLMGGVGEKLFF.

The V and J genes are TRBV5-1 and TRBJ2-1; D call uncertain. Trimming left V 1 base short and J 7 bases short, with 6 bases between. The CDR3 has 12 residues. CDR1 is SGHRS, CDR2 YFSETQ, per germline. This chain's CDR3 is CASSLQVNEQFF. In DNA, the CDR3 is TGCGCCAGCAGCTTGCAGGTTAATGAGCAGTTCTTC.

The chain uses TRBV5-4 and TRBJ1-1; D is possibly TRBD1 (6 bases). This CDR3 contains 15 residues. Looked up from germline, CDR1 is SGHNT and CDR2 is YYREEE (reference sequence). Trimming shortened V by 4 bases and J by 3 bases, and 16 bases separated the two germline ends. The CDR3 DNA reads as TGTGCCAGCAGCGAGGACAGAGGGGTATACACTGAAGCTTTCTTT. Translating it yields CASSEDRGVYTEAFF.

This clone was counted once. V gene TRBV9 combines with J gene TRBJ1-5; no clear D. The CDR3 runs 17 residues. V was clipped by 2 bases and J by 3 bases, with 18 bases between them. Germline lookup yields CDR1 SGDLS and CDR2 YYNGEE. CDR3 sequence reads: CASSVQARPYPNQPQHF. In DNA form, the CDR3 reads TGTGCCAGCAGCGTTCAGGCACGACCGTACCCCAATCAGCCCCAGCATTTT.

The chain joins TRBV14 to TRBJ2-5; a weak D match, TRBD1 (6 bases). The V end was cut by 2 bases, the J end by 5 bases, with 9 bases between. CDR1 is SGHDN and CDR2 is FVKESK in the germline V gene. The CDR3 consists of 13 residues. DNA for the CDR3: TGTGCCAGCAGCCAACAGGGGTCGGAGACCCAGTACTTC. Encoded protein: CASSQQGSETQYF.

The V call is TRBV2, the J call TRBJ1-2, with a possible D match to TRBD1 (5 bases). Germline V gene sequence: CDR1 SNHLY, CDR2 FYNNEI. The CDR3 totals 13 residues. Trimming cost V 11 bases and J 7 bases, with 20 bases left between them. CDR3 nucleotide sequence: TGTGCCGATCGGGGACCTCACGGGAGTGGCTACACCTTC. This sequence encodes CADRGPHGSGYTF. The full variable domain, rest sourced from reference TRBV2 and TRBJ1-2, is EPEVTQTPSHQVTQMGQEVILRCVPISNHLYFYWYRQILGQKVEFLVSFYNNEISEKSEIFDDQFSVERPDGSNFTLKIRSTKLEDSAMYFCADRGPHGSGYTFGSGTRLTVV.

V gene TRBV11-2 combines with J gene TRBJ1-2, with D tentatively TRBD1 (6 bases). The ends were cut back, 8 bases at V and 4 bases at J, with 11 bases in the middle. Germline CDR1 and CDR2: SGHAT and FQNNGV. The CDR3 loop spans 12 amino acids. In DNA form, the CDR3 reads TGTGCCAGCTCCCCAGGGGTCTATGGCTACACCTTC. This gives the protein CASSPGVYGYTF.

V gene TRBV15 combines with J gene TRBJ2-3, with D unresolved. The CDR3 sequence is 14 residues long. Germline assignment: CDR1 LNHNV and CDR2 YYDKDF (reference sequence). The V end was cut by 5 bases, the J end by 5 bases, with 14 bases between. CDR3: CATSREMNLDTQYF. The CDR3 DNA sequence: TGTGCCACCAGCCGTGAGATGAACCTAGATACGCAGTATTTT.

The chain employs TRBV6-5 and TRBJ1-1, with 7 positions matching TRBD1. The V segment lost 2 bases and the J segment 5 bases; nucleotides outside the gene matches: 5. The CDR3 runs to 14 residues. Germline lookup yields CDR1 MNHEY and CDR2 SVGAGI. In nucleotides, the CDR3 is TGTGCCAGCAGTTACACAGGGGATCGGACTGAAGCTTTCTTT. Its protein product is CASSYTGDRTEAFF.

The DNA for the CDR3 is TGTGCCAGCAGTTTCCCGACTAGCGGAGGTCGAGACTACGAGCAGTACTTC. Protein product: CASSFPTSGGRDYEQYF. The chain carries TRBV6-2 or TRBV6-3 and TRBJ2-7, with 9 bases that match TRBD2. CDR1 is MNHEY and CDR2 is SVGEGT in the germline V gene. This CDR3 is built from 17 residues. Unmatched junction bases numbered 13, after V lost 4 bases and J lost 3 bases.

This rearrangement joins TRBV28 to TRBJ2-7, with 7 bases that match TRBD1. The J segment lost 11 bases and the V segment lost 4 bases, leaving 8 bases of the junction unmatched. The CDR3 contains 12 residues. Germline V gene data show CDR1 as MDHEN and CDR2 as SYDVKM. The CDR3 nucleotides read TGTGCCAGCAGTTCGACCCCCAGGGGGAAGTACTTC. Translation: CASSSTPRGKYF.

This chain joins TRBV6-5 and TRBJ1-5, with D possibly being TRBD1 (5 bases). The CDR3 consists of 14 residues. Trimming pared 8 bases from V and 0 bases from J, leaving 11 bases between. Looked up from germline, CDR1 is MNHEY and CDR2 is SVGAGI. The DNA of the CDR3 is TGTGCCAGCCAACAGGCTTATAGCAATCAGCCCCAGCATTTT. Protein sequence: CASQQAYSNQPQHF.

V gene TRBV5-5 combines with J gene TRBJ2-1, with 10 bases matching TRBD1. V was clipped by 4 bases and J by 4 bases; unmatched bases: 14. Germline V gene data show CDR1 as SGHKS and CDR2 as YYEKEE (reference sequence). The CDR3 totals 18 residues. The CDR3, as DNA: TGTGCCAGCAGCGTGGGGATTTACCGGGACAGGGGATACAATGAGCAGTTCTTC. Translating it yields CASSVGIYRDRGYNEQFF. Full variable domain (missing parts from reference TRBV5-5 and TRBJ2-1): DAGVTQSPTHLIKTRGQQVTLRCSPISGHKSVSWYQQVLGQGPQFIFQYYEKEERGRGNFPDRFSARQFPNYSSELNVNALLLGDSALYLCASSVGIYRDRGYNEQFFGPGTRLTVL.

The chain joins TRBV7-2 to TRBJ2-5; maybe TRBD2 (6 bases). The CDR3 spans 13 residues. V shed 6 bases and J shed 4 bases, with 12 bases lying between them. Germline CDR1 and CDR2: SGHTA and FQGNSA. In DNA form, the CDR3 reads TGTGCCAGCAGACTGCGGGGTGTAGAGACCCAGTACTTC. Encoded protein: CASRLRGVETQYF.

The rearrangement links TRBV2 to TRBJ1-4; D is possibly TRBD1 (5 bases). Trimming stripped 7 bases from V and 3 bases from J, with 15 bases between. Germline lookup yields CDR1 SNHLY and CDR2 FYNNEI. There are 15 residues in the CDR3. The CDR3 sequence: CASTVGGVANEKLFF. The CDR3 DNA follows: TGTGCCAGCACCGTCGGGGGGGTGGCTAATGAAAAACTGTTTTTT.

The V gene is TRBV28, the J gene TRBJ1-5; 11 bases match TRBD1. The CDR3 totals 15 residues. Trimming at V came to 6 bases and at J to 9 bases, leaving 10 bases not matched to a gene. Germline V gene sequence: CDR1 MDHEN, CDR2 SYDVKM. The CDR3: CASSRTGGPPWPQHF. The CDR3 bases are TGTGCCAGCAGCCGGACAGGGGGCCCTCCATGGCCCCAGCATTTT.

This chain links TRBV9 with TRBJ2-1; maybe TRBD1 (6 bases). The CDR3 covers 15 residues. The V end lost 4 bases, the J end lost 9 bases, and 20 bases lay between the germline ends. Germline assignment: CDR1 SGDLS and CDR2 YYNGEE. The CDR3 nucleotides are TGTGCCAGCAGCCCTCCTGGGGGCCGTATGCGTGAGCAGTTCTTC. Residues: CASSPPGGRMREQFF.